A single sample is the source of the 9 T cell receptor beta chains below, sequenced in a study of human T cells and chemical hapten exposure. TCRdb re-called the RACE reads through MiXCR, storing one row per CDR3 protein. Found here are 130,000 or so distinct CDR3 sequences, approximately 10% of them singletons; the top ten hold over 2%. Time point reported: patch test 3, about 24 weeks after DPC sensitization. The treatment here: therapeutic diphenylcyclopropenone sensitization with weekly scalp DPC. The sequencing here drew on whole blood, taken in connection with sensitization to the hapten diphenylcyclopropenone (DPC). The origin of the receptors is a woman between 45 and 65 years old with alopecia areata. Some clones in this sample may be carry-over from other donors' samples.

Only a few counts were recorded for this clonotype. The CDR3 sequence: CASGSDRGAYQPQHF. CDR3 in DNA: TGTGCTAGTGGGTCCGACAGGGGTGCCTATCAGCCCCAGCATTTT. The J gene is TRBJ1-5, the V gene TRBV12-5; the match to TRBD1 covers 8 bases. The CDR3 is 15 amino acids. Germline loops: CDR1 LGHNT, CDR2 FRNRAP. V shed 6 bases, J shed 5 bases, and the junction held 9 bases outside the gene matches.

Regarding this clonotype: One end of the junction varies from germline; a read error may be responsible. The rearrangement links TRBV11-1 to TRBJ2-6, with D perhaps matching TRBD2 (5 bases). Germline loops: CDR1 SGHAT, CDR2 FQDESV (reference sequence). The CDR3 runs to 18 residues. Written as DNA, the CDR3 is TGTGCCAGCACCTTAGGCCGAGGAACTAGTGCTGGGGCCAACGTCCTGACTTTC. Its protein is CASTLGRGTSAGANVLTF.

The chain combines TRBV20-1 with TRBJ2-1; possibly TRBD2 for D (5 bases). Germline V gene lookup returns CDR1 DFQATT and CDR2 SNEGSKA (reference sequence). The CDR3 extends over 12 amino acids. The ends were cut back, 3 bases at V and 10 bases at J, with 13 bases in the middle. The CDR3, as DNA: TGCAGTGCTAGCCGCCTAGCTGGGGAGCAGTTCTTC. This translates into CSASRLAGEQFF.

The chain employs TRBV7-6 and TRBJ1-1; D not certain. V was trimmed by 1 base and J by 1 base, leaving 10 bases between them. The CDR3 totals 15 residues. The V gene's germline CDR1 is SGHVS and CDR2 FNYEAQ. Here the CDR3 reads CASSLGWAENTEAFF. As DNA, the CDR3 is TGTGCCAGCAGCTTAGGTTGGGCAGAGAACACTGAAGCTTTCTTT.

Here the CDR3 DNA reads TGTGCCAGCAGTTTTGCGTCTGAAGCTTTCTTT. It encodes CASSFASEAFF. The chain has TRBV6-5 and TRBJ1-1, with D uncertain. This CDR3 has 11 amino acids. Germline-derived CDR1 and CDR2 are MNHEY and SVGAGI. The germline V and J ends were trimmed by 4 bases and 6 bases, with 6 bases remaining between them.

This clonotype was counted at least ten times. J is TRBJ2-2 and V is TRBV12-3 or TRBV12-4; D is ambiguous. The CDR3 totals 12 residues. The V end was cut by 5 bases, the J end by 3 bases, with 4 bases between. CDR3 amino acids: CASSPYTGELFF. In DNA, the CDR3 is TGTGCCAGCAGTCCCTACACCGGGGAGCTGTTTTTT.

The chain combines TRBV7-2 with TRBJ2-1; 7 nucleotides line up with TRBD2. V lost 4 bases to trimming and J lost 3 bases; unmatched junction nucleotides: 6. CDR1 and CDR2 (germline): SGHTA, FQGNSA. This CDR3 is built from 15 residues. CDR3 nucleotide sequence: TGTGCCAGCAGCTCCCCCAAGCGGGGCTACAATGAGCAGTTCTTC. It codes for CASSSPKRGYNEQFF.

This clonotype was observed at least ten times. The chain employs TRBV12-5 and TRBJ2-5; the match to TRBD1 covers 7 bases. This CDR3 contains 15 residues. Unmatched junction bases numbered 9, after V lost 4 bases and J lost 4 bases. Germline values: CDR1 LGHNT, CDR2 FRNRAP. The CDR3 DNA follows: TGTGCTAGTGGTTCTGACAGGGAAGATCGAGAGACCCAGTACTTC. Translation: CASGSDREDRETQYF.

This clonotype was observed at least ten times. This sequence joins TRBV20-1 and TRBJ2-3; 12 bases match TRBD2. There are 16 residues in the CDR3. V lost 5 bases, J lost 4 bases, and 10 bases stayed unmatched. CDR1 and CDR2 (germline): DFQATT, SNEGSKA (reference sequence). The CDR3 region has the DNA TGCAGTGCTCCTTCCCCGACTAGCGGGAGCCCAGATACGCAGTATTTT. Residues: CSAPSPTSGSPDTQYF.